Following are 27 T cell receptor beta chains from one sample sequenced in a study of T-cell reconstitution after alpha-beta-depleted transplantation in children. As it was prepared, the TCRbeta library received unique molecular identifiers. TCRdb re-derived calls from the PCR reads in MiXCR, one entry per CDR3 protein. Of 700,000 to 850,000 distinct CDR3 sequences in the sample, approximately 15% are singletons; the top ten hold roughly 4.8%. The sample consisted of PBMCs, mostly from graft donor cells, taken 360 days after TCRalphabeta/CD19-depleted stem cell transplant. The receptors stem from a male patient between 5 and 17 years old who had a stem cell transplant for acute lymphoblastic leukemia, so the T cells may come from the graft donor.

As regards this clonotype: The CDR3 ends on some other residue instead of the conserved phenylalanine or tryptophan, so this is likely a read error. This chain uses TRBV20-1 with TRBJ2-2, with D perhaps TRBD1 (6 bases). Germline CDR1 reads DFQATT; CDR2 reads SNEGSKA (reference sequence). The V gene lost 0 bases and the J gene lost 5 bases, with 13 bases spanning the gap. The CDR3 consists of 15 residues. The CDR3 DNA follows: TGCAGTGCTAGAGATCCCCGACAGGATACCGGGGAGCTGTTTTGT. Amino acids: CSARDPRQDTGELFC.

This rearrangement joins TRBV10-2 to TRBJ2-1; TRBD1 matches 7 bases. This CDR3 region has 14 residues. V was pared by 8 bases and J by 0 bases, with 4 bases of the junction left unmatched. From germline, CDR1 is WSHSY and CDR2 SAAADI. The CDR3 spells CASWDSASYNEQFF. CDR3 bases: TGCGCCAGCTGGGACAGTGCCTCCTACAATGAGCAGTTCTTC.

The CDR3 here is CSARRPGTSTVKQYF. DNA of the CDR3: TGCAGTGCTAGGCGCCCCGGGACTAGCACAGTAAAGCAGTACTTC. V is TRBV20-1 and J is TRBJ2-7, with 9 bases identical to TRBD2. With 3 bases clipped from V and 8 bases from J, the junction kept 14 bases outside the gene matches. This CDR3 is built from 15 residues. CDR1 and CDR2 (germline): DFQATT, SNEGSKA (reference sequence).

This clonotype was seen ten or more times. The chain has TRBV4-1 and TRBJ2-2, with D uncertain. Germline CDR1 MGHRA, CDR2 YSYEKL. Trimming removed 1 base from V and 9 bases from J, with 6 bases in between. The CDR3 length is 12 residues. The CDR3: CASSQVGRELFF. Here the CDR3 DNA reads TGCGCCAGCAGCCAAGTAGGGAGGGAGCTGTTTTTT.

This clonotype appeared many times. The gene calls are TRBV10-3 and TRBJ2-3; D call uncertain. Looked up from germline, CDR1 is ENHRY and CDR2 is SYGVKD. The CDR3 runs to 13 residues. Trimming shortened V by 8 bases and J by 0 bases, and 9 bases separated the two germline ends. The CDR3 DNA is TGTGCCATCTCCAGAACCAGCACAGATACGCAGTATTTT. It encodes CAISRTSTDTQYF.

This clonotype has more than one count but fewer than ten. The V gene is TRBV19, the J gene TRBJ2-2, with D possibly TRBD2 on 6 matching bases. CDR3 size: 14 residues. Per the germline V gene, CDR1 is LNHDA and CDR2 is SQIVND (reference sequence). V gave up 5 bases and J gave up 3 bases, with 10 bases separating them. The CDR3 loop reads CASSLGGYTGELFF. As DNA, the CDR3 is TGTGCCAGTAGTTTGGGAGGTTACACCGGGGAGCTGTTTTTT.

The CDR3 spells CATSRAGTSPIYEQYF. The CDR3, as DNA: TGTGCCACCAGCAGAGCTGGGACTAGCCCAATCTACGAGCAGTACTTC. The V call is TRBV15, the J call TRBJ2-7; 9 bases agree with TRBD2. Losses at the gene ends were 1 base for V and 3 bases for J; bases not matched to a gene: 7. The germline V gene encodes CDR1 LNHNV and CDR2 YYDKDF (reference sequence). CDR3 size: 16 residues. The full variable domain, completed using reference TRBV15 and TRBJ2-7, is DAMVIQNPRYQVTQFGKPVTLSCSQTLNHNVMYWYQQKSSQAPKLLFHYYDKDFNNEADTPDNFQSRRPNTSFCFLDIRSPGLGDTAMYLCATSRAGTSPIYEQYFGPGTRLTVT.

The V and J genes are TRBV29-1 and TRBJ2-7, with D perhaps TRBD2 (5 bases). Trimming shortened V by 6 bases and J by 3 bases, and 9 bases separated the two germline ends. The length of the CDR3 is 11 residues. Germline CDR1 reads SQVTM; CDR2 reads ANQGSEA. The CDR3 region has the DNA TGCAGCGTCGCCGGAGGCTACGAGCAGTACTTC. Translated, it gives CSVAGGYEQYF.

This clonotype has just a few counts. The chain links TRBV19 to TRBJ2-7; 11 bases map to TRBD2. The trim removed 6 bases at V and 7 bases at J, leaving 8 bases unmatched. Germline CDR1 is LNHDA and CDR2 is SQIVND (reference sequence). The CDR3 spans 14 residues. CDR3 residues: CASSPSGTSGEQYF. The CDR3 bases are TGTGCCAGTAGCCCTTCCGGGACTAGCGGTGAGCAGTACTTC.

This clonotype was picked up a small number of times. The chain combines TRBV4-1 with TRBJ2-1, with 9 bases lining up with TRBD2. Trimming removed 10 bases from V and 7 bases from J; junction bases left unmatched: 11. Germline V gives CDR1 MGHRA, CDR2 YSYEKL. This CDR3 comprises 14 residues. DNA of the CDR3: TGCGCCACCGCTAGCGGGAAAAGGTGGAATGAGCAGTTCTTC. This translates into CATASGKRWNEQFF.

This clonotype occurred a few times. The chain links TRBV24-1 to TRBJ2-1; tentative D call: TRBD1 (6 bases). The CDR3 sequence is 16 residues long. Germline CDR1 and CDR2: KGHDR and SFDVKD. Trimming took 4 bases from V and 0 from J, leaving 12 bases between them. DNA for the CDR3: TGTGCCACCAGTGACCGGGACACCAGCTCCTACAATGAGCAGTTCTTC. Its protein product is CATSDRDTSSYNEQFF.

This clonotype has just a few counts. The gene calls are TRBV20-1 and TRBJ2-5; D ambiguous. Germline V gene lookup returns CDR1 DFQATT and CDR2 SNEGSKA (reference sequence). Trimming left V 0 bases short and J 2 bases short, with 13 bases between. This CDR3 is built from 15 residues. CDR3 loop: CSARDSETLQETQYF. In DNA form, the CDR3 reads TGCAGTGCTAGAGATTCGGAGACCCTTCAAGAGACCCAGTACTTC.

This clonotype was counted a few times. This sequence joins TRBV5-1 and TRBJ1-1; weak D call: TRBD1 (6 bases). V dropped 4 bases and J dropped 0 bases, with 10 bases sitting between them. The CDR3 runs to 14 residues. Germline-derived CDR1 and CDR2 are SGHRS and YFSETQ. The CDR3 here is CASSDGQLNTEAFF. The CDR3 DNA reads as TGCGCCAGCAGCGATGGACAGTTGAACACTGAAGCTTTCTTT.

This clonotype was seen more than once but under ten times. V usage is TRBV12-3 or TRBV12-4 and J usage is TRBJ2-4, with D uncertain. The CDR3 loop spans 12 amino acids. Trimming took off 4 bases at V and 9 bases at J, with 10 bases between the two ends. The CDR3 sequence is CASSSGSGIQYF. The DNA of the CDR3 is TGTGCCAGCAGTTCCGGGTCGGGCATTCAGTACTTC.

This clonotype was seen more than once but under ten times. The chain links TRBV4-2 to TRBJ1-1; tentatively, D is TRBD1 (6 bases). The CDR3 has 14 residues. From germline, CDR1 is LGHNA and CDR2 YNFKEQ. The germline V and J ends were trimmed by 1 base and 12 bases, with 18 bases remaining between them. The CDR3 region is CASSQGVLQGGSFF. The CDR3 coding sequence is TGTGCCAGCAGCCAAGGAGTATTACAGGGAGGTTCTTTCTTT.

The genes are TRBV29-1 and TRBJ1-1; 7 nucleotides agree with TRBD1. Per germline, CDR1 SQVTM and CDR2 ANQGSEA. The CDR3 spans 14 residues. Here the CDR3 DNA reads TGCAGTTCTGGCCGGGACAGTGTGAACACTGAAGCTTTCTTT. Its protein product is CSSGRDSVNTEAFF.

The CDR3 DNA follows: TGCAGCGTAGACTCTTCCTACGAGCAGTACTTC. Its protein product is CSVDSSYEQYF. This chain connects TRBV29-1 to TRBJ2-7, with D unclear. This CDR3 has 11 residues. Trimming stripped 6 bases from V and 1 base from J, with 7 bases between. Per germline, CDR1 SQVTM and CDR2 ANQGSEA.

This clonotype appeared a few times. The CDR3 coding sequence is TGCGCCAGGGAATGGACAGGGTGTATCATTTGGGTTTCGAATGAGCAGTTCTTC. This translates into CAREWTGCIIWVSNEQFF. The chain couples TRBV10-1 to TRBJ2-1, with 8 bases aligning to TRBD1. Trimming took 9 bases from V and 7 from J; bases not matched to a gene: 23. The CDR3 spans 18 residues. Germline V gene sequence: CDR1 WNHNN, CDR2 SYGVQD (reference sequence).

This clonotype has a handful of counts. The chain uses TRBV5-1 and TRBJ2-7; 10 bases are shared with TRBD2. V was pared by 3 bases and J by 3 bases, with 6 bases of the junction left unmatched. The CDR3 consists of 15 residues. The germline gives CDR1 SGHRS, CDR2 YFSETQ. In DNA form, the CDR3 reads TGCGCCAGCAGCTACGGGACTAGCGCCTTCTACGAGCAGTACTTC. As protein: CASSYGTSAFYEQYF.

This clonotype was seen more than once but under ten times. Germline and junction disagree at one end, which may indicate a read error. The chain couples TRBV5-6 to TRBJ2-1; perhaps D is TRBD1 or TRBD2 (5 bases each). This CDR3 has 12 residues. In germline, CDR1 is SGHDT, CDR2 YYEEEE. The CDR3 DNA is TGTGCCAGCAGCTTGGGGCCGGGACCGCCCACCTTC. Translating gives CASSLGPGPPTF.

This chain links TRBV20-1 with TRBJ2-3; no definite D call. Trimming removed 0 bases at V and 6 bases at J, with 13 bases between. Germline V lookup: CDR1 DFQATT, CDR2 SNEGSKA (reference sequence). The CDR3 consists of 14 residues. CDR3 coding DNA: TGCAGTGCTAGAGAGTCGGCCCGGACGGATACGCAGTATTTT. Amino acids: CSARESARTDTQYF.

The chain uses TRBV29-1 and TRBJ1-2; D uncertain. The germline gives CDR1 SQVTM, CDR2 ANQGSEA. V lost 5 bases and J 8 bases, leaving 9 bases between the germline ends. CDR3 length: 10 amino acids. The CDR3 loop reads CSVQGLGYTF. DNA of the CDR3: TGCAGCGTTCAAGGGTTGGGCTACACCTTC.

V and J are TRBV11-1 and TRBJ2-5; 12 positions agree with TRBD2. The V and J ends lost 5 bases and 4 bases, in that order; junction bases with no gene match: 11. Per germline, CDR1 SGHAT and CDR2 FQDESV (reference sequence). The CDR3 runs to 17 residues. The DNA for the CDR3 is TGTGCCAGCAGCCCAGGACTAGCGGGGACCGGGAGAGAGACCCAGTACTTC. Amino acids: CASSPGLAGTGRETQYF.

This clonotype was counted at least ten times. The rearrangement joins TRBV29-1 to TRBJ1-2; a possible D gene is TRBD1 (5 bases). The CDR3 has 12 residues. Germline CDR1 reads SQVTM; CDR2 reads ANQGSEA. The CDR3 DNA reads TGCAGTACCGCGAGGGACGTACAGGGCTACACCTTC. As protein: CSTARDVQGYTF.

In this sample, this clonotype turned up a few times. The genes are TRBV5-5 and TRBJ2-3; possible D gene TRBD1, 6 bases. Germline CDR1 reads SGHKS; CDR2 reads YYEKEE (reference sequence). The CDR3 is made up of 16 amino acids. With 1 base removed from V and 0 bases from J, the gap between germline ends came to 12 bases. CDR3 region: CASSLLRGTSTDTQYF. The CDR3 DNA reads TGTGCCAGCAGCTTGCTCAGGGGAACTAGCACAGATACGCAGTATTTT.

The chain combines TRBV7-6 with TRBJ2-3, with 11 bases aligning to TRBD2. From germline, CDR1 is SGHVS and CDR2 FNYEAQ. The CDR3 sequence is 17 residues long. Trimming at V came to 3 bases and at J to 2 bases, leaving 7 bases not matched to a gene. The CDR3 DNA is TGTGCCAGCAGCTTTCGACTAGCGGGACACTCCACAGATACGCAGTATTTT. As protein: CASSFRLAGHSTDTQYF.

This clonotype was seen a handful of times. The chain employs TRBV4-1 and TRBJ2-7; D gene ambiguous. Looked up from germline, CDR1 is MGHRA and CDR2 is YSYEKL. CDR3 length: 15 amino acids. The V end lost 3 bases, the J end lost 5 bases, and 17 bases lay between the germline ends. The CDR3 region has the DNA TGCGCCAGCAGCCAGGTCCGGGCCTCGAAGGACGAGCAGTACTTC. Translating gives CASSQVRASKDEQYF.